These T cell receptor beta chains were read from a single sample in a study of blood T cell repertoires in COVID-19. The table came from immunoSEQ multiplex PCR; TCRdb's copy has only in-frame clones and leaves some out. The sample holds 100,000 to 150,000 clones, roughly 74% seen once. The sequenced sample was peripheral blood. The receptors stem from a man aged 60-69 years with acute or convalescent COVID-19. CDR3s include the opening cysteine and the closing phenylalanine or tryptophan. The D gene is left open where the match is weak. The size field is filled for only some rows; it gives once, few, many or a size class.

.	TRBV6-1	.	TRBJ1-5	TGTGCCAGCAGTGAGAGGCAGGGCGGTCAGCCCCAGCATTTT	CASSERQGGQPQHF
once	TRBV7-9	.	TRBJ1-1	TGTGCCAGCAGCTTTTCGGGGGATGCGGCTGAAGCTTTCTTT	CASSFSGDAAEAFF
.	TRBV7-8	TRBD1	TRBJ1-1	TGTGCCAGCAGCAAACAGGGGGCTTACGAGAACACTGAAGCTTTCTTT	CASSKQGAYENTEAFF
.	TRBV5-1	.	TRBJ1-1	TGCGCCAGCAGCTTGGCCCCAGCGTTGAACACTGAAGCTTTCTTT	CASSLAPALNTEAFF
few	TRBV2	.	TRBJ1-6	TGTGCCAGCAGTGAAGGTCGACCAGGGCATAATTCACCCCTCCACTTT	CASSEGRPGHNSPLHF
.	TRBV3-1/TRBV3-2	.	TRBJ1-2	TGTGCCAGCAGCCAAGATACCCACACCACAGCTAACTATGGCTACACCTTC	CASSQDTHTTANYGYTF
.	TRBV5-1	TRBD1	TRBJ1-4	TGCGCCAGCAGCTTGGAGGCAGGGGGCGGTGAAAAACTGTTTTTT	CASSLEAGGGEKLFF
.	TRBV6-5	.	TRBJ1-4	TGTGCCAGCATGAACGGGGGTAGAGCTAATGAAAAACTGTTTTTT	CASMNGGRANEKLFF
few	TRBV6-2/TRBV6-3	TRBD2	TRBJ2-7	TGTGCCAGCAGTGGACTAGCGGGCCCCTACGAGCAGTACTTC	CASSGLAGPYEQYF
few	TRBV29-1	TRBD1	TRBJ1-2	TGCAGCGTCGAGGGGACAGGGGGCGGCTATGGCTACACCTTC	CSVEGTGGGYGYTF
.	TRBV9	.	TRBJ1-6	TGTGCCAGCTCTCGCCGGGATAATTCACCCCTCCACTTT	CASSRRDNSPLHF
.	TRBV7-9	TRBD1	TRBJ2-1	TGTGCCAGCAGCCCCGCAGGGGGTGCCTACAATGAGCAGTTCTTC	CASSPAGGAYNEQFF
.	TRBV27	.	TRBJ1-1	TGTGCCAGCAGTACGCCACAGGCCAACACTGAAGCTTTCTTT	CASSTPQANTEAFF
.	TRBV18	TRBD2	TRBJ2-5	TGTGCCAGCTCACGTACGGGAGGGAACCAAGAGACCCAGTACTTC	CASSRTGGNQETQYF
.	TRBV7-3	TRBD1	TRBJ1-4	TGTGCCAGCAGTCGCGACAGGGGAGAAAAACTGTTTTTT	CASSRDRGEKLFF
.	TRBV5-1	TRBD1	TRBJ1-2	TGCGCCAGCAGCTTGAAGGAGGGGGCGCGTGGGAATGGCTACACCTTC	CASSLKEGARGNGYTF
.	TRBV12-3/TRBV12-4	TRBD1	TRBJ1-2	TGTGCCAGCAGTTTGACAGGGGACGGCTACACCTTC	CASSLTGDGYTF
.	TRBV5-1	TRBD1	TRBJ1-1	TGCGCCAGCAGCTTGGCGCAGGGGGATGTTAACACTGAAGCTTTCTTT	CASSLAQGDVNTEAFF
.	TRBV19	.	TRBJ1-2	TGTGCCAGTAGTCCCCTACAGGGTCATGGCTACACCTTC	CASSPLQGHGYTF
.	TRBV7-6	TRBD1	TRBJ1-2	TGTGCCAGCAGCTTAGGGGTCGGGGACAGGGGTTATGGCTACACCTTC	CASSLGVGDRGYGYTF
many	TRBV11-2	.	TRBJ2-1	TGTGCCAGCAGTTCCGAGGGCGGCTCCTACAATGAGCAGTTCTTC	CASSSEGGSYNEQFF
.	TRBV5-1	TRBD1	TRBJ2-7	TGCGCCAGCAGCTTAGAACCGACAGGGGGCATTTACGAGCAGTACTTC	CASSLEPTGGIYEQYF
once	TRBV29-1	.	TRBJ2-7	TGCAGCGTCTACGGGACAAAGAATTACGAGCAGTACTTC	CSVYGTKNYEQYF
.	TRBV10-3	.	TRBJ2-1	TGTGCCATCAAGACGGGGAGCTCCTACAATGAGCAGTTCTTC	CAIKTGSSYNEQFF
few	TRBV13	TRBD1	TRBJ1-1	TGTGCCAGCAGCACCCCCCGGACAGGGGTTGGCACTGAAGCTTTCTTT	CASSTPRTGVGTEAFF
few	TRBV19	TRBD1	TRBJ1-5	TGTGCCAGTAGTATAGTAACAGGGGGAGGCAATCAGCCCCAGCATTTT	CASSIVTGGGNQPQHF
.	TRBV3-1/TRBV3-2	TRBD1	TRBJ1-1	TGTGCCAGCAGCCCCCGGGACAGGGGCCCTATGAACACTGAAGCTTTCTTT	CASSPRDRGPMNTEAFF
.	TRBV30	TRBD1	TRBJ1-2	TGTGCCTGGTACAGGGGGGGAAACGGCTACACCTTC	CAWYRGGNGYTF
.	TRBV29-1	.	TRBJ1-2	TGCAGCGTTCGCCGGCCAGGGAGGGGTAGCGATGGCTACACCTTC	CSVRRPGRGSDGYTF
.	TRBV30	.	TRBJ2-7	TGTGCCTGGAGTTACGGTAGCGGTGCCTACGAGCAGTACTTC	CAWSYGSGAYEQYF
.	TRBV5-8	.	TRBJ1-6	TGTGCCAGCAGCTTGGGACAGTATAATTCACCCCTCCACTTT	CASSLGQYNSPLHF
.	TRBV30	.	TRBJ1-4	TGTGCCTGGAGTGTATGGGGGAGGGAAAAACTGTTTTTT	CAWSVWGREKLFF
.	TRBV9	TRBD1	TRBJ1-6	TGTGCCAGCAGCGCCGCCGGGACAGGATTGAAGAATTCACCCCTCCACTTT	CASSAAGTGLKNSPLHF
.	TRBV9	.	TRBJ1-1	TGTGCCAGCAGCGTAGGGCAGTCCAGGGGCACTGAAGCTTTCTTT	CASSVGQSRGTEAFF
.	TRBV19	.	TRBJ1-4	TGTGCCAGTAGCTGGACCAGGGGCAACGTTGAAAAACTGTTTTTT	CASSWTRGNVEKLFF
.	TRBV7-9	TRBD2	TRBJ2-3	TGTGCCAGCAGCTTGGCTAGCGGGAACGCAGATACGCAGTATTTT	CASSLASGNADTQYF
.	TRBV5-6	TRBD1	TRBJ1-2	TGTGCCAGCAGCTTGGGACAGGGACGGGTTCTCTACACCTTC	CASSLGQGRVLYTF
few	TRBV5-1	.	TRBJ1-2	TGCGCCAGCAGCCCCGGGGGAGGCAACTATGGCTACACCTTC	CASSPGGGNYGYTF
.	TRBV5-1	TRBD2	TRBJ2-1	TGCGCCAGCAGCTCTTATACTAGCGGGGGGAGTAATGAGCAGTTCTTC	CASSSYTSGGSNEQFF
.	TRBV6-1	TRBD2	TRBJ2-3	TGTGCCAGCAGTGAAGCGCGGGAGAGGGCAGATACGCAGTATTTT	CASSEARERADTQYF